The 24 T cell receptor beta chains in this list originate from one sample, sequenced in a study of blood T cell repertoires in COVID-19 (dated by TCRdb to 2018 to 2020). The library was generated by the immunoSEQ multiplex PCR assay. The immuneACCESS repertoire file appears here via TCRdb, limited to in-frame rearrangements. These files lack a portion of the clones; in checked studies, under half of the deficit traces to unresolved V genes, and the cause of the others is not known. The sample records 180,000 or so clones, 81% of which are singletons. The top ten clonotypes cover 11% of the sample. Sequenced sample: peripheral blood. Receptors were obtained from a woman in her thirties or forties with COVID-19, enrolled during active disease.

The rearrangement links TRBV10-1 to TRBJ1-4; TRBD1 matches at 7 bases. CDR1 WNHNN and CDR2 SYGVQD come from the germline V gene (reference sequence). This CDR3 spans 16 amino acids. Losses at the gene ends were 5 bases for V and 0 bases for J; bases not matched to a gene: 6. The CDR3 loop is CASSPGTAATNEKLFF. The CDR3 DNA reads as TGCGCCAGCAGTCCAGGGACAGCAGCAACTAATGAAAAACTGTTTTTT.

Concerning this clone: One end of the junction is discordant with germline, which a read error may explain. V usage is TRBV7-7 and J usage is TRBJ2-3; unclear D gene. The length of the CDR3 is 14 residues. The germline V gene has CDR1 SSHAT and CDR2 FNYEAQ (reference sequence). DNA of the CDR3: TGTGCTAGCAGCTTAGGCTCCCCGGGAGATACGCAGTATTTT. It yields the protein CASSLGSPGDTQYF.

The J gene is TRBJ2-3, the V gene TRBV27, with D maybe TRBD1 (5 bases). CDR1 and CDR2 (germline): MNHEY, SMNVEV (reference sequence). V was clipped by 6 bases and J by 5 bases, with 18 bases between them. The CDR3 consists of 15 residues. CDR3: CASRTAPRLKDTQYF. DNA of the CDR3: TGTGCCAGCAGGACAGCCCCGCGGTTGAAAGATACGCAGTATTTT.

This clone showed up just a few times. The chain's CDR3 is CASRGSGRNTGELFF. CDR3 coding DNA: TGTGCCAGCAGGGGTAGCGGGAGGAACACCGGGGAGCTGTTTTTT. The chain is built from TRBV7-2 and TRBJ2-2; 9 bases align to TRBD2. The CDR3 loop spans 15 amino acids. Per germline, CDR1 SGHTA and CDR2 FQGNSA. Unmatched junction bases numbered 3, after V lost 6 bases and J lost 1 base. Full variable domain (remainder filled in from reference TRBV7-2 and TRBJ2-2): GAGVSQSPSNKVTEKGKDVELRCDPISGHTALYWYRQSLGQGLEFLIYFQGNSAPDKSGLPSDRFSAERTGGSVSTLTIQRTQQEDSAVYLCASRGSGRNTGELFFGEGSRLTVL.

This clone was seen only a few times. The V call is TRBV28, the J call TRBJ2-1; perhaps TRBD1 as D (5 bases). The CDR3 is made up of 14 amino acids. Germline CDR1 MDHEN, CDR2 SYDVKM. Trimming took 1 base from V and 9 from J, leaving 13 bases between them. CDR3 sequence reads: CASSLSQGYGEQFF. The CDR3 bases are TGTGCCAGCAGTTTATCCCAGGGTTACGGTGAGCAGTTCTTC.

The chain joins TRBV7-2 to TRBJ2-1; no definite D call. This CDR3 contains 15 residues. Germline values: CDR1 SGHTA, CDR2 FQGNSA. Trimming took 5 bases from V and 1 from J, leaving 12 bases between them. DNA of the CDR3: TGTGCCAGCAGCAAATCGGGTGGTTCCTACAATGAGCAGTTCTTC. Residues: CASSKSGGSYNEQFF.

This rearrangement joins TRBV29-1 to TRBJ1-1; D call uncertain. Germline CDR1 reads SQVTM; CDR2 reads ANQGSEA. CDR3 length: 13 residues. Trimming stripped 3 bases from V and 2 bases from J, with 10 bases between. The chain's CDR3 is CSVDPSVNTEAFF. CDR3 DNA sequence: TGCAGCGTTGATCCGTCCGTTAACACTGAAGCTTTCTTT.

The chain couples TRBV18 to TRBJ1-1, with 7 bases matching TRBD1. There are 13 residues in the CDR3. Trimming removed 6 bases from V and 1 base from J; junction bases left unmatched: 2. CDR1 is KGHSH and CDR2 is LQKENI in the germline V gene. CDR3 nucleotide sequence: TGTGCCAGCTCGGGACAGACGAACACTGAAGCTTTCTTT. Encoded protein: CASSGQTNTEAFF.

This chain connects TRBV11-3 to TRBJ2-3, with 14 bases lining up with TRBD2. V lost 4 bases to trimming and J lost 3 bases; unmatched junction nucleotides: 6. The CDR3 sequence is 17 residues long. Germline CDR1 SGHNT, CDR2 YENEEA. For the CDR3, the DNA is TGTGCCAGCAGCTCGGGACTAGCGGGGGCCCTAACAGATACGCAGTATTTT. Its protein product is CASSSGLAGALTDTQYF. The full variable domain, its missing parts supplied by reference TRBV11-3 and TRBJ2-3, is EAGVVQSPRYKIIEKKQPVAFWCNPISGHNTLYWYLQNLGQGPELLIRYENEEAVDDSQLPKDRFSAERLKGVDSTLKIQPAELGDSAVYLCASSSGLAGALTDTQYFGPGTRLTVL.

V gene TRBV6-6 combines with J gene TRBJ1-1, with 11 bases aligning to TRBD1. With 5 bases clipped from V and 2 bases from J, the junction kept 10 bases outside the gene matches. Germline CDR1 reads MNHNY; CDR2 reads SVGAGI (reference sequence). There are 17 residues in the CDR3. The DNA for the CDR3 is TGTGCCAGCAGTCCGACGCCGGGACAGGGGGGCAACACTGAAGCTTTCTTT. This gives the protein CASSPTPGQGGNTEAFF.

This clone has a single count. The gene calls are TRBV5-1 and TRBJ2-1; D may be TRBD2 (5 bases). Germline V gene data show CDR1 as SGHRS and CDR2 as YFSETQ. The CDR3 runs 14 residues. Trimming cost V 0 bases and J 8 bases, with 12 bases left between them. CDR3 amino acids: CASSLASGVDEQFF. The CDR3 region has the DNA TGCGCCAGCAGCTTGGCCTCCGGGGTTGATGAGCAGTTCTTC.

The rearrangement links TRBV5-5 to TRBJ2-3; tentatively, D is TRBD1 (5 bases). Germline V gene lookup returns CDR1 SGHKS and CDR2 YYEKEE (reference sequence). The CDR3 length is 15 residues. V dropped 0 bases and J dropped 4 bases, with 12 bases sitting between them. The CDR3 protein is CASSLVGDGADTQYF. Here the CDR3 DNA reads TGTGCCAGCAGCTTGGTAGGGGATGGGGCAGATACGCAGTATTTT.

This chain links TRBV6-5 with TRBJ1-2; 8 positions agree with TRBD1. Germline V CDR1 and CDR2: MNHEY, SVGAGI. The CDR3 has 15 residues. Trimming cost V 5 bases and J 4 bases; bases outside gene matches: 9. CDR3 in amino acids: CASSTGTGYPYGYTF. The CDR3, as DNA: TGTGCCAGCAGTACCGGGACAGGATACCCCTATGGCTACACCTTC.

V is TRBV6-6 and J is TRBJ2-1, with 7 positions matching TRBD1. The V and J ends lost 7 bases and 12 bases, in that order; junction bases with no gene match: 15. Germline loops: CDR1 MNHNY, CDR2 SVGAGI (reference sequence). The CDR3 length is 14 residues. The CDR3 loop is CASNLIQGKSTQFF. The DNA of the CDR3 is TGTGCCAGCAACTTGATACAGGGGAAGTCAACGCAGTTCTTC.

The rearrangement joins TRBV5-4 to TRBJ2-7, with a possible D match to TRBD2 (6 bases). Looked up from germline, CDR1 is SGHNT and CDR2 is YYREEE (reference sequence). V lost 3 bases, J lost 2 bases, and 15 bases lay in between. The CDR3 spans 15 residues. CDR3 protein: CASSSTPGRTYEQYF. As DNA, the CDR3 is TGTGCCAGCAGCTCGACTCCCGGGAGAACCTACGAGCAGTACTTC.

The CDR3 bases are TGTGCCACCAGTGATTTGGGACAGGGCGGCTATGGCTACACCTTC. It yields the protein CATSDLGQGGYGYTF. The rearrangement joins TRBV24-1 to TRBJ1-2; TRBD1 agrees at 8 bases. The CDR3 covers 15 residues. J was trimmed by 4 bases and V by 0 bases; bases with no gene match: 3. Germline V gene data show CDR1 as KGHDR and CDR2 as SFDVKD.

This sequence joins TRBV5-8 and TRBJ2-2, with D uncertain. The CDR3 covers 14 residues. CDR1 is SGHTS, CDR2 YDEGEE, per germline. V was pared by 3 bases and J by 3 bases, with 9 bases between. Here the CDR3 reads CASSYRQHTGELFF. CDR3 nucleotide sequence: TGTGCCAGCAGCTACAGACAACACACCGGGGAGCTGTTTTTT.

This chain connects TRBV7-9 to TRBJ2-2; TRBD2 matches 8 bases. The germline gives CDR1 SEHNR, CDR2 FQNEAQ (reference sequence). Losses at the gene ends were 2 bases for V and 4 bases for J; bases not matched to a gene: 6. The CDR3 has 16 amino acids. CDR3 coding DNA: TGTGCCAGCAGCTTACGGGCGGGGGGCCTCACCGGGGAGCTGTTTTTT. Residues: CASSLRAGGLTGELFF.

V is TRBV6-5 and J is TRBJ2-7, with D possibly being TRBD1 (6 bases). The germline CDR1 and CDR2 sequences are MNHEY and SVGAGI. The CDR3 extends over 14 amino acids. The V end was cut by 2 bases, the J end by 6 bases, with 14 bases between. The CDR3 reads CASSYASLTGEQYV. The CDR3 DNA reads TGTGCCAGCAGTTACGCGTCCTTGACAGGCGAGCAGTACGTC.

The V gene is TRBV4-1, the J gene TRBJ2-3; tentatively, D is TRBD2 (5 bases). The ends were cut back, 3 bases at V and 0 bases at J, with 25 bases in the middle. Germline V lookup: CDR1 MGHRA, CDR2 YSYEKL. CDR3 length: 20 amino acids. CDR3 residues: CASSQPRSGRRRGSTDTQYF. CDR3 DNA: TGCGCCAGCAGCCAGCCCCGGTCGGGGAGACGCCGAGGGAGCACAGATACGCAGTATTTT.

The genes are TRBV5-6 and TRBJ1-2; 10 positions agree with TRBD1. V was pared by 3 bases and J by 9 bases, with 2 bases of the junction left unmatched. CDR1 is SGHDT and CDR2 is YYEEEE in the germline V gene. The length of the CDR3 is 12 residues. The CDR3 DNA reads as TGTGCCAGCAGCTCGGGACAGGGGAGCTACACCTTC. Protein product: CASSSGQGSYTF.

The rearrangement joins TRBV11-3 to TRBJ1-1, with 9 positions matching TRBD1. V lost 5 bases, J lost 9 bases, and 7 bases stayed unmatched. The germline V gene encodes CDR1 SGHNT and CDR2 YENEEA. The CDR3 is made up of 13 amino acids. The CDR3 here is CASSDSGTGKAFF. For the CDR3, the DNA is TGTGCCAGCAGCGACTCCGGGACAGGGAAAGCTTTCTTT.

The genes are TRBV11-2 and TRBJ1-1; TRBD1 aligns across 9 bases. V shed 5 bases and J 0 bases; nucleotides not matched to a gene: 10. The CDR3 runs 17 residues. The germline V gene encodes CDR1 SGHAT and CDR2 FQNNGV. CDR3 region: CASSQRQGGAMNTEAFF. The CDR3 region has the DNA TGTGCCAGCAGCCAGAGACAGGGGGGGGCAATGAACACTGAAGCTTTCTTT.

The rearrangement links TRBV5-4 to TRBJ2-3; 10 positions agree with TRBD2. Unmatched junction bases numbered 11, after V lost 3 bases and J lost 4 bases. Per the germline V gene, CDR1 is SGHNT and CDR2 is YYREEE (reference sequence). This CDR3 has 17 residues. The CDR3 sequence is CASSSRASGGFSDTQYF. CDR3 nucleotide sequence: TGTGCCAGCAGCTCTAGGGCTAGCGGGGGATTTTCAGATACGCAGTATTTT.